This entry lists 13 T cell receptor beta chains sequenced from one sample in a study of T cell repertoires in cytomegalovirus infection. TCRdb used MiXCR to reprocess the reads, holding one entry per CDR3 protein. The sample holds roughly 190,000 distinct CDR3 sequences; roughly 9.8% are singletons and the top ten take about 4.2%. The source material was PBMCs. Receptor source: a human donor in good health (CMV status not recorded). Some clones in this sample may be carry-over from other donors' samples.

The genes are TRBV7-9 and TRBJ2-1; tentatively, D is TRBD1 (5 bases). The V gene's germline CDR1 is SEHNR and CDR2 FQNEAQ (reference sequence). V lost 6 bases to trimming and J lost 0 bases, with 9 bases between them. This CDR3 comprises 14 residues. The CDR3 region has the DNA TGTGCCAGCAGTGACAGTAGCTCCTACAATGAGCAGTTCTTC. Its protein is CASSDSSSYNEQFF.

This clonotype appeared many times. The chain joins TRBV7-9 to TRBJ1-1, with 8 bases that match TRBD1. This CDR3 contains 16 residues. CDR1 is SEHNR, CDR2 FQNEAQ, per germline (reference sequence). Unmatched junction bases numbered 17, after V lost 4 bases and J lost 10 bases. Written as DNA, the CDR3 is TGTGCCAGCAGCTCGCCTAGGGACAGGAAGAGAGCCGGAGCTTTCTTT. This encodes CASSSPRDRKRAGAFF.

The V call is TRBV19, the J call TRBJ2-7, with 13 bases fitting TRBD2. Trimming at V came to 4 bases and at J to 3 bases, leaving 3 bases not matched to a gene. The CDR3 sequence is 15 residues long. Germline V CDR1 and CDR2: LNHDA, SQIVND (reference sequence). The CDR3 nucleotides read TGTGCCAGTAGTACCAGGACTAGCGGGAGCTACGAGCAGTACTTC. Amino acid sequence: CASSTRTSGSYEQYF.

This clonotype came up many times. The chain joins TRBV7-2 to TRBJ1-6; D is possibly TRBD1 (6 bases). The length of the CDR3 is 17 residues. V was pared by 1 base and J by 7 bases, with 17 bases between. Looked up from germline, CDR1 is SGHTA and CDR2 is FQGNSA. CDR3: CASSLDRGASWNSPLHF. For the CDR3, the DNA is TGTGCCAGCAGCTTAGATAGGGGGGCGAGTTGGAATTCACCCCTCCACTTT. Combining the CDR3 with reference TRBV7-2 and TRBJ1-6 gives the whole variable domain GAGVSQSPSNKVTEKGKDVELRCDPISGHTALYWYRQSLGQGLEFLIYFQGNSAPDKSGLPSDRFSAERTGGSVSTLTIQRTQQEDSAVYLCASSLDRGASWNSPLHFGNGTRLTVT.

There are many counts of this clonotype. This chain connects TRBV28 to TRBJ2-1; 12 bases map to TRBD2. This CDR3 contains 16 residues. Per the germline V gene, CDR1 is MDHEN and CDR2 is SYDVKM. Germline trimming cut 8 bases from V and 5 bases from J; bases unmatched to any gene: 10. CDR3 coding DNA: TGTGCCAGCTCCGGGCCGACTAGCGGGAGACACAATGAGCAGTTCTTC. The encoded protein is CASSGPTSGRHNEQFF. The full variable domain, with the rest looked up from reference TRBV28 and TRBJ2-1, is DVKVTQSSRYLVKRTGEKVFLECVQDMDHENMFWYRQDPGLGLRLIYFSYDVKMKEKGDIPEGYSVSREKKERFSLILESASTNQTSMYLCASSGPTSGRHNEQFFGPGTRLTVL.

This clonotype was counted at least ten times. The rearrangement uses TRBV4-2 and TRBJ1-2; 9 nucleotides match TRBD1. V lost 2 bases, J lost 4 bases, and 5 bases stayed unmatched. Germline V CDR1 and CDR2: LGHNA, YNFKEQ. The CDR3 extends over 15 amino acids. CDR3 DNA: TGTGCCAGCAGCCAACAGCAGACAGGGGGCTATGGCTACACCTTC. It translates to CASSQQQTGGYGYTF.

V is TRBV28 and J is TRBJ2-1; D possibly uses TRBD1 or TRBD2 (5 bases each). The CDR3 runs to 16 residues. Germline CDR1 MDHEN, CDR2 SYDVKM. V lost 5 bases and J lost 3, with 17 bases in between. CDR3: CASSPRRGGGYNEQFF. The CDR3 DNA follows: TGTGCCAGCAGTCCCCGCCGGGGCGGAGGCTACAATGAGCAGTTCTTC.

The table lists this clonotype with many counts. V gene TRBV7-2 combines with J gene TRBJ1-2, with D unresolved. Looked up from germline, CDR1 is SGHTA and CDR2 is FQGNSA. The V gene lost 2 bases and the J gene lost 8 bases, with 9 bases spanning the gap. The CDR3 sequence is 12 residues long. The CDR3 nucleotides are TGTGCCAGCAGCTTATTCCCAGAAGGCTACACCTTC. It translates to CASSLFPEGYTF.

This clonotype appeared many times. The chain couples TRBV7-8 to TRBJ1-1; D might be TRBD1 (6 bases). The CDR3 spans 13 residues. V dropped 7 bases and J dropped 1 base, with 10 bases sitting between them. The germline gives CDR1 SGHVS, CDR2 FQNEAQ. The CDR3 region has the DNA TGTGCCAGCACCGGACAGACGAACACTGAAGCTTTCTTT. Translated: CASTGQTNTEAFF.

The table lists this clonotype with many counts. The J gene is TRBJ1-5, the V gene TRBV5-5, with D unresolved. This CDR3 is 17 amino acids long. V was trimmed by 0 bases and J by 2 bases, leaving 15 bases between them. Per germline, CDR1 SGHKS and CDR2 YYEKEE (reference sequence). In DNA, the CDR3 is TGTGCCAGCAGCTTGGAGGCGAGGGTTATAGGCAATCAGCCCCAGCATTTT. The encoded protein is CASSLEARVIGNQPQHF. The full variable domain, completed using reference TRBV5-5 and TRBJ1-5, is DAGVTQSPTHLIKTRGQQVTLRCSPISGHKSVSWYQQVLGQGPQFIFQYYEKEERGRGNFPDRFSARQFPNYSSELNVNALLLGDSALYLCASSLEARVIGNQPQHFGDGTRLSIL.

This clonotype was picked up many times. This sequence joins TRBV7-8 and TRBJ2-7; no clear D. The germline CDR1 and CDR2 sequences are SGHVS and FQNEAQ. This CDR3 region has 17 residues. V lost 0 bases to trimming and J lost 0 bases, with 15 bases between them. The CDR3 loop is CASSLADLVGSSYEQYF. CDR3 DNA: TGTGCCAGCAGCTTAGCGGATTTGGTCGGTTCCTCCTACGAGCAGTACTTC.

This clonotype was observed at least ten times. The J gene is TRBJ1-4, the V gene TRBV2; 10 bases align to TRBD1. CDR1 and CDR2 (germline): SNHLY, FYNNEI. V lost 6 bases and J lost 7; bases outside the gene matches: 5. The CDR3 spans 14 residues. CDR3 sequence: CASRPGQGFEKLFF. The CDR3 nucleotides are TGTGCCAGCAGACCGGGACAGGGGTTTGAAAAACTGTTTTTT.

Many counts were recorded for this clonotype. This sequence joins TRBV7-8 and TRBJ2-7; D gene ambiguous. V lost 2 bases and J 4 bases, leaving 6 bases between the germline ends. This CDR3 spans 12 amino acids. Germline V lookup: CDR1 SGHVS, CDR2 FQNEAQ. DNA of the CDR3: TGTGCCAGCAGCTTATACGTGTACGAGCAGTACTTC. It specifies CASSLYVYEQYF.